This T cell receptor (beta chain) stems from a study of cytomegalovirus exposure and HLA in healthy donors. Study-level findings and limits: Previous analysis showed most TCR beta V segments were productive about 87% or about 30% of the time.

Only one count was recorded for this clone. Its antigen is not known. Primers for the PCR totalled 60 Vbeta and 13 Jbeta. Clones were read by immunoSEQ multiplex PCR, and TCRdb kept only the in-frame ones, dropping some. In the table there are 100,000 or so clones, around 84% of which are singletons. The length of the CDR3 is 12 residues. Germline V gene sequence: CDR1 MNHEY, CDR2 SVGAGI. This clonotype was sampled from a man aged 18-30 years in good health and CMV-seronegative. The chain combines TRBV6-5 with TRBJ2-1; a possible D gene is TRBD2 (6 bases). The sequencing sample was made of PBMCs. The CDR3 DNA sequence: TGTATTAGCGGAAGCTCCTACAATGAGCAGTTCTTC. Translating it yields CISGSSYNEQFF.